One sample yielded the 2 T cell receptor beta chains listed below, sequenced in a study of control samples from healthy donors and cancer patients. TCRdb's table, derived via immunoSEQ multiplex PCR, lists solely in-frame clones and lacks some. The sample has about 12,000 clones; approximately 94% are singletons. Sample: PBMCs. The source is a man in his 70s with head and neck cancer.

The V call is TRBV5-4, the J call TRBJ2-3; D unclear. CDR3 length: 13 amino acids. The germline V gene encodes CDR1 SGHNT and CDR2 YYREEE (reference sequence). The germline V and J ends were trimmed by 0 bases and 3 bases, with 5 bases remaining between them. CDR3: CASSLDVTDTQYF. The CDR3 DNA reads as TGTGCCAGCAGCTTGGACGTTACAGATACGCAGTATTTT.

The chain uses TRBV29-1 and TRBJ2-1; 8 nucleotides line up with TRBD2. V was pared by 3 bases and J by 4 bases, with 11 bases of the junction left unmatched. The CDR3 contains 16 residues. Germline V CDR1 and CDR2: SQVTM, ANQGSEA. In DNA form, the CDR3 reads TGCAGCGTTGAGTTAACCAGTAGCGGGGCTTACAATGAGCAGTTCTTC. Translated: CSVELTSSGAYNEQFF.